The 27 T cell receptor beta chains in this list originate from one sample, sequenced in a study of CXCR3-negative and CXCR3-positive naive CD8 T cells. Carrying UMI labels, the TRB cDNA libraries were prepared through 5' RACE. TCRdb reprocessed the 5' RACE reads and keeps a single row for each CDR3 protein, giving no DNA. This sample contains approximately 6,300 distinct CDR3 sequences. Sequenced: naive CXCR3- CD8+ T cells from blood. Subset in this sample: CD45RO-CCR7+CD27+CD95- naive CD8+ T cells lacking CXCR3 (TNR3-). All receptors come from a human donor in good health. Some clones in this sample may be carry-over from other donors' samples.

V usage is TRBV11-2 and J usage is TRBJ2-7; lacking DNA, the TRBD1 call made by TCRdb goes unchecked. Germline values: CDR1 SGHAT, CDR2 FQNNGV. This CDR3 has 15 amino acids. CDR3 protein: CASSLEGAPSYEQYF. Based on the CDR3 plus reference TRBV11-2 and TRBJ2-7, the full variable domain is EAGVAQSPRYKIIEKRQSVAFWCNPISGHATLYWYQQILGQGPKLLIQFQNNGVVDDSQLPKDRFSAERLKGVDSTLKIQPAKLEDSAVYLCASSLEGAPSYEQYFGPGTRLTVT.

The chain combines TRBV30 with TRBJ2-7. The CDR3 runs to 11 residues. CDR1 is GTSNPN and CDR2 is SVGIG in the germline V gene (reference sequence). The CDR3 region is CAWSEIGEQYF. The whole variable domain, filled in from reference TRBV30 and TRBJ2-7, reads SQTIHQWPATLVQPVGSPLSLECTVEGTSNPNLYWYRQAAGRGLQLLFYSVGIGQISSEVPQNLSASRPQDRQFILSSKKLLLSDSGFYLCAWSEIGEQYFGPGTRLTVT.

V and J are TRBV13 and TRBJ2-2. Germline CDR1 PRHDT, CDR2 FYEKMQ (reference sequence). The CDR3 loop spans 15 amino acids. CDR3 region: CASSLGTDNTGELFF.

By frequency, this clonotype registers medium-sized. The CDR3 here is CASSYSISRNYEQYF. The rearrangement uses TRBV6-5 and TRBJ2-7. In germline, CDR1 is MNHEY, CDR2 SVGAGI. The CDR3 contains 15 residues.

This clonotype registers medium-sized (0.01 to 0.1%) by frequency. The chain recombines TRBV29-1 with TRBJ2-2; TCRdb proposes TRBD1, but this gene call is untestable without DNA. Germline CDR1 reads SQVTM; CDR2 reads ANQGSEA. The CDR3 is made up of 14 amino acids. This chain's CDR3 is CSVQPGWGTGELFF.

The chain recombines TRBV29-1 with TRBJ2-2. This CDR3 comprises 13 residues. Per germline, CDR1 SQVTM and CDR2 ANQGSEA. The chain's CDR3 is CSVEQVGTGELFF.

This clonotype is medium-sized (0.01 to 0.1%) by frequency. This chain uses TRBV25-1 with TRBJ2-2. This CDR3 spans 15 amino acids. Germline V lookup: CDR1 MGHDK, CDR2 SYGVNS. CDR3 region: CASSEWLGLAGELFF.

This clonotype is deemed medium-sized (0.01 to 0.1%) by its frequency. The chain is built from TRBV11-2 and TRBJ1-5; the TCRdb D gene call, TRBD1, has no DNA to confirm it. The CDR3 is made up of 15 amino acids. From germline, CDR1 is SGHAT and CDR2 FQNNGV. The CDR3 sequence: CASSPRTGVDQPQHF.

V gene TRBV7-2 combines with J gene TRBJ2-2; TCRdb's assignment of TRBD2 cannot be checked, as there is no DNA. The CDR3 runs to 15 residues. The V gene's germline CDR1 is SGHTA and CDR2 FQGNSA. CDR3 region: CASSRARRERGELFF.

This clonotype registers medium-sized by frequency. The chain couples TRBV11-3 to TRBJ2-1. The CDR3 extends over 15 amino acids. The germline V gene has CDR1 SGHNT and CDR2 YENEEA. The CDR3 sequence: CASSLDQSEYNEQFF. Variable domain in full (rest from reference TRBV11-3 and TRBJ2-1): EAGVVQSPRYKIIEKKQPVAFWCNPISGHNTLYWYLQNLGQGPELLIRYENEEAVDDSQLPKDRFSAERLKGVDSTLKIQPAELGDSAVYLCASSLDQSEYNEQFFGPGTRLTVL.

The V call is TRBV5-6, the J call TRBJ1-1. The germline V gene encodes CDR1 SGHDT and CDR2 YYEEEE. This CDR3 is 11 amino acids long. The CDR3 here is CASSLRTEAFF.

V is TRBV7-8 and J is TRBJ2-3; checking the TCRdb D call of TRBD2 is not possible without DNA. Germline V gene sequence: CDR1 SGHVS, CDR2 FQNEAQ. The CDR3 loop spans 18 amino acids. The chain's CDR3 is CASSLAHGAGGQADTQYF.

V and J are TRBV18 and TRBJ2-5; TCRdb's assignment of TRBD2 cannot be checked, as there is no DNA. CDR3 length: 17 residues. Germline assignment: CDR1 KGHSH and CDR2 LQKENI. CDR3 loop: CASSPPFIRQGGETQYF.

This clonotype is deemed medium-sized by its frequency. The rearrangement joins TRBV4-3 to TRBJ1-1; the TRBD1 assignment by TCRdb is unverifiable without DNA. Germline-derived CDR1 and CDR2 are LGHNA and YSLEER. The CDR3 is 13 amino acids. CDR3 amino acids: CASSQTGVGEAFF.

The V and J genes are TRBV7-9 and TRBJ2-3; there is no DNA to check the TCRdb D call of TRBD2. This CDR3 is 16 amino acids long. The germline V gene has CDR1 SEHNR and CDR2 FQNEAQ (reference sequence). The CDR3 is CASSSSTSGFTDTQYF.

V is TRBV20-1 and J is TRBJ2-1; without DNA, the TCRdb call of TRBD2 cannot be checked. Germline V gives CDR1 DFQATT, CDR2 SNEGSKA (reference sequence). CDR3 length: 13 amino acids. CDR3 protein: CSARTSGSNEQFF.

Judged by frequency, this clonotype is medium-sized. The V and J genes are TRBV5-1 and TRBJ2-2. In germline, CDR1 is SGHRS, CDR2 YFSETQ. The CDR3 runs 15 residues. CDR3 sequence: CASKSASWNTGELFF.

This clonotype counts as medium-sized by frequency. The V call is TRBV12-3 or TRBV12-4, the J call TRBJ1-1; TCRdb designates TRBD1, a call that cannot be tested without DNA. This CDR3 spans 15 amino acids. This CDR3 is CASSYPGTGNTEAFF.

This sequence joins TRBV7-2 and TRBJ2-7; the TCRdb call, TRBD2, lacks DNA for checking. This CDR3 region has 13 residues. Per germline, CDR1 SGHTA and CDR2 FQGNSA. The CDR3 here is CASSLAGGYEQYF.

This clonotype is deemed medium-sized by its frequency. The CDR3 loop reads CASSEFEGSGANVLTF. This chain links TRBV14 with TRBJ2-6. CDR3 length: 16 amino acids. Germline V gene lookup returns CDR1 SGHDN and CDR2 FVKESK.

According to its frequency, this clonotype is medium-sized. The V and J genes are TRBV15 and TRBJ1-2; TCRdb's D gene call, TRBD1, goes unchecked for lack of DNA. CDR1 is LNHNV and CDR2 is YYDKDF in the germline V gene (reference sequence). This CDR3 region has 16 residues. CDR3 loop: CATSGALTGPNYGYTF.

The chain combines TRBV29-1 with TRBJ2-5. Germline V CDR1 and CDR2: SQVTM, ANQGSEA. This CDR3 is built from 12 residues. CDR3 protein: CSVDGQAETQYF. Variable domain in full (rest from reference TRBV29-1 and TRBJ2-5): SAVISQKPSRDICQRGTSLTIQCQVDSQVTMMFWYRQQPGQSLTLIATANQGSEATYESGFVIDKFPISRPNLTFSTLTVSNMSPEDSSIYLCSVDGQAETQYFGPGTRLLVL.

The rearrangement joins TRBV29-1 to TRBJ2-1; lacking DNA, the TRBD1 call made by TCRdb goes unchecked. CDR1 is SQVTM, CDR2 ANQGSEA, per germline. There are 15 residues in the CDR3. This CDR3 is CSVETPGHAFNEQFF.

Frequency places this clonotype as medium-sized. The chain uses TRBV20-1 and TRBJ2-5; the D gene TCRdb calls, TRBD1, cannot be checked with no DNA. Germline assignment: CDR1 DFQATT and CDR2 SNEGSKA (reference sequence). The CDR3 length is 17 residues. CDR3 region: CSARERASRMYQETQYF.

The CDR3 is CASVAGGETQYF. This sequence joins TRBV28 and TRBJ2-5; the TCRdb call, TRBD2, lacks DNA for checking. The CDR3 is 12 residues long. Germline assignment: CDR1 MDHEN and CDR2 SYDVKM. The entire variable domain, with the rest obtained from reference TRBV28 and TRBJ2-5, is as follows: DVKVTQSSRYLVKRTGEKVFLECVQDMDHENMFWYRQDPGLGLRLIYFSYDVKMKEKGDIPEGYSVSREKKERFSLILESASTNQTSMYLCASVAGGETQYFGPGTRLLVL.

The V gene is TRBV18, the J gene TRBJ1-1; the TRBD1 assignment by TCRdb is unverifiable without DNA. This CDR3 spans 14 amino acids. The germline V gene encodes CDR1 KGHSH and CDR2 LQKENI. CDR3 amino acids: CASGRDSLNTEAFF.

CDR3 sequence reads: CATSRGALTSGANVLTF. V gene TRBV15 combines with J gene TRBJ2-6; the D call from TCRdb, TRBD2, cannot be confirmed without DNA. Per germline, CDR1 LNHNV and CDR2 YYDKDF (reference sequence). The CDR3 is made up of 17 amino acids.